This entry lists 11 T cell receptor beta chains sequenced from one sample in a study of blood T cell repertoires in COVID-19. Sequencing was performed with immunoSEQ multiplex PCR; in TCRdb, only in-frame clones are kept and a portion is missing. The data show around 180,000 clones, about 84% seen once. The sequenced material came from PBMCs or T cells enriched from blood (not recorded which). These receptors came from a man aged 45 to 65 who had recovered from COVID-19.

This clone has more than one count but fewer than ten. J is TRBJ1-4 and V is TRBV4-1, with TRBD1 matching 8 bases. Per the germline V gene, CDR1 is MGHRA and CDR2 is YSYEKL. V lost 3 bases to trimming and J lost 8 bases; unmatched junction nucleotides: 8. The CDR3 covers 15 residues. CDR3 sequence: CASSQYRTGNEKLFF. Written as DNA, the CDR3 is TGCGCCAGCAGCCAGTATCGGACAGGGAACGAAAAACTGTTTTTT.

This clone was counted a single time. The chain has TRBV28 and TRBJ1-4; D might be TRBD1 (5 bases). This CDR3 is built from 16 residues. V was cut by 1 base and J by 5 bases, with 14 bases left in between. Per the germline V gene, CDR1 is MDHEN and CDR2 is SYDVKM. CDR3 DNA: TGTGCCAGCAGTTTATCGGCGGCAGGGCCGAATGAAAAACTGTTTTTT. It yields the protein CASSLSAAGPNEKLFF.

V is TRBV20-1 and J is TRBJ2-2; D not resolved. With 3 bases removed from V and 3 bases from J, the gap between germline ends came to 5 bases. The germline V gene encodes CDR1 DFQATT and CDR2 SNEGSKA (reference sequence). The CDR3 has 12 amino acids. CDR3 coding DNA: TGCAGTGCTAGTGGCGACACCGGGGAGCTGTTTTTT. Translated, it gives CSASGDTGELFF.

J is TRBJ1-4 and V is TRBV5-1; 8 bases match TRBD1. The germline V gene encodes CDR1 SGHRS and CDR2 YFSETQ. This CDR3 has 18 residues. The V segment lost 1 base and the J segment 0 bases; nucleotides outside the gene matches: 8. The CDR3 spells CASSLSAGGVSTNEKLFF. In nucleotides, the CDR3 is TGCGCCAGCAGCTTGAGCGCAGGGGGCGTCTCAACTAATGAAAAACTGTTTTTT.

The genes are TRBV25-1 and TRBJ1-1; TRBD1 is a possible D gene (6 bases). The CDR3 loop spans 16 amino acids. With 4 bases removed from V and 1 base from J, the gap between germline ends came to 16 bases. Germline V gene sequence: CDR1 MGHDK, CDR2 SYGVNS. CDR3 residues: CASSAWGGGANTEAFF. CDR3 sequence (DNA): TGTGCCAGCAGTGCATGGGGCGGGGGCGCGAACACTGAAGCTTTCTTT.

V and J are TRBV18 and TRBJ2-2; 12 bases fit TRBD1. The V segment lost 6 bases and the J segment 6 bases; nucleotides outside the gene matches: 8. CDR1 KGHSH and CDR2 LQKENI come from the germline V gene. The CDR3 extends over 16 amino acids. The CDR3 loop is CASSPPGTGGSGELFF. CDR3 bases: TGTGCCAGCTCGCCCCCCGGGACAGGGGGCTCCGGGGAGCTGTTTTTT.

The CDR3 sequence is CASSSLAGSTDTQYF. For the CDR3, the DNA is TGTGCCAGCAGCTCCCTAGCGGGGAGCACAGATACGCAGTATTTT. The rearrangement uses TRBV7-9 and TRBJ2-3; 9 nucleotides match TRBD2. The CDR3 covers 15 residues. The J segment lost 0 bases and the V segment lost 4 bases, leaving 2 bases of the junction unmatched. Germline V CDR1 and CDR2: SEHNR, FQNEAQ (reference sequence).

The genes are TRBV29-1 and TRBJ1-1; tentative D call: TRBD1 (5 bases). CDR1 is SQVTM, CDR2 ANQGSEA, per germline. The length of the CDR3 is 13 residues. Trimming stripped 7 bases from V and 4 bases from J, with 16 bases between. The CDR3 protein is CSGLRDSGTEAFF. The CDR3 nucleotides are TGCAGCGGCCTACGGGACTCCGGCACTGAAGCTTTCTTT.

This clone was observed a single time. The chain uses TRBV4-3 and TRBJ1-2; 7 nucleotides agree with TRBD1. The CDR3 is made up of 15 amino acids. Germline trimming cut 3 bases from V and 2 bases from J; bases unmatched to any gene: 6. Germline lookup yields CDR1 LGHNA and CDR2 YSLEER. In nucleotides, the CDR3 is TGCGCCAGCAGCCATTGGGACAGATTAAACTATGGCTACACCTTC. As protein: CASSHWDRLNYGYTF.

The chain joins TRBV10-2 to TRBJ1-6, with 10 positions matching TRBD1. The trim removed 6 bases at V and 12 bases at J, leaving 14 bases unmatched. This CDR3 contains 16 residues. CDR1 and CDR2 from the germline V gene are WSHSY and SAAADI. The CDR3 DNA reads TGCGCCAGCAGGGGACAGGGGTCGGTCAAAGGTGGACCCCTCCACTTT. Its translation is CASRGQGSVKGGPLHF.

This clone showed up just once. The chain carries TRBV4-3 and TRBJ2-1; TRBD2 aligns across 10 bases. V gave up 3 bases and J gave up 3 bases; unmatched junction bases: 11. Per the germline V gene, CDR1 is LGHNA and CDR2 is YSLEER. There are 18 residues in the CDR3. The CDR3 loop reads CASSHPGLASSGYNEQFF. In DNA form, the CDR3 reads TGCGCCAGCAGCCATCCGGGACTAGCGTCGTCTGGCTACAATGAGCAGTTCTTC.